The T cell receptor beta chain under discussion was sequenced for a study of blood T cell repertoires in COVID-19. Whole-study context: The origin of the acute and convalescent COVID-19 samples was the United States, Italy and Spain. PBMCs, B-cell-depleted T cells, or T cells were the source of the cDNA or gDNA that made up the material.

How the authors handled the data: Reference gene primer amplification in the assay estimated nucleated cell counts. Sequencing used immunoSEQ multiplex PCR; TCRdb keeps in-frame clones, though not all of them. The DNA gave D and trimming, while V, J and clone size come from that table. The table lists around 100,000 clones, 80% of them singletons. Looked up from germline, CDR1 is MNHEY and CDR2 is SVGAGI. With V trimmed by 7 bases and J by 10 bases, 13 bases remained unmatched. The CDR3 spans 14 residues. The clonotype originates from a woman aged 70 to 79 with acute or convalescent COVID-19. Specimen: peripheral blood. J is TRBJ2-1 and V is TRBV6-5; TRBD2 matches at 7 bases. This CDR3 is CASTYPTQGGEQFF. DNA for the CDR3: TGTGCCAGCACCTACCCTACGCAGGGAGGGGAGCAGTTCTTC.